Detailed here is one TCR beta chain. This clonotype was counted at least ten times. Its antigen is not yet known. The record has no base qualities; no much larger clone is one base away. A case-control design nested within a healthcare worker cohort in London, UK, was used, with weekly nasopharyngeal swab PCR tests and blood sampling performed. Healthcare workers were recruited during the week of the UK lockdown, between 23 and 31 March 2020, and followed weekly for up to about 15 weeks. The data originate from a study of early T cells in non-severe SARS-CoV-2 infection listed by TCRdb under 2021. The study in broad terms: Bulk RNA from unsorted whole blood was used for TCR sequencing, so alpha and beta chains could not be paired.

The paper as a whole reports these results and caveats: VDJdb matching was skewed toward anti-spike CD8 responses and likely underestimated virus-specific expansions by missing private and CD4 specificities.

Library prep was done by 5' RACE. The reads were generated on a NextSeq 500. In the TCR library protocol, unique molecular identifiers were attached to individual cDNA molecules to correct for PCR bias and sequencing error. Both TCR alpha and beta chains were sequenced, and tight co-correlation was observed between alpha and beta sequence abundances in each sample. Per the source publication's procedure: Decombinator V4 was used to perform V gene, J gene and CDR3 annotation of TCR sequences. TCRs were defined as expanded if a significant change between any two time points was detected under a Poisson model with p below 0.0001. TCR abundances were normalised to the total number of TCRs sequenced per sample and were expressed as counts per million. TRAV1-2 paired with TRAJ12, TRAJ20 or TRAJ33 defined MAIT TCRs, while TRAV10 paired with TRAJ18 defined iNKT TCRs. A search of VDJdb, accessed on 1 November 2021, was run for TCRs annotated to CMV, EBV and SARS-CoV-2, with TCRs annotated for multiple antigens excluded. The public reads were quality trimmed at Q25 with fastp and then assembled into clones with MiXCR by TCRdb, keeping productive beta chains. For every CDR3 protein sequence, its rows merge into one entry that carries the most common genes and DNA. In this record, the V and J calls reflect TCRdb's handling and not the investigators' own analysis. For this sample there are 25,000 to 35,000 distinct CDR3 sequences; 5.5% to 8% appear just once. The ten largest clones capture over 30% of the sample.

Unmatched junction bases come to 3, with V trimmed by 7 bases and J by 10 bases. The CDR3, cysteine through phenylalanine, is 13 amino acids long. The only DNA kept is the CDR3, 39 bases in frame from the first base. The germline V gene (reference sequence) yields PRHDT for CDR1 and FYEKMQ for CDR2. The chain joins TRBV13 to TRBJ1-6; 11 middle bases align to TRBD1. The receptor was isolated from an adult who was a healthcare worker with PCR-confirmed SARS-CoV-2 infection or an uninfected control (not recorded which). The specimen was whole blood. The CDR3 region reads CASKGQGGSPLHF. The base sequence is TGTGCCAGCAAGGGACAGGGGGGATCACCCCTCCACTTT.